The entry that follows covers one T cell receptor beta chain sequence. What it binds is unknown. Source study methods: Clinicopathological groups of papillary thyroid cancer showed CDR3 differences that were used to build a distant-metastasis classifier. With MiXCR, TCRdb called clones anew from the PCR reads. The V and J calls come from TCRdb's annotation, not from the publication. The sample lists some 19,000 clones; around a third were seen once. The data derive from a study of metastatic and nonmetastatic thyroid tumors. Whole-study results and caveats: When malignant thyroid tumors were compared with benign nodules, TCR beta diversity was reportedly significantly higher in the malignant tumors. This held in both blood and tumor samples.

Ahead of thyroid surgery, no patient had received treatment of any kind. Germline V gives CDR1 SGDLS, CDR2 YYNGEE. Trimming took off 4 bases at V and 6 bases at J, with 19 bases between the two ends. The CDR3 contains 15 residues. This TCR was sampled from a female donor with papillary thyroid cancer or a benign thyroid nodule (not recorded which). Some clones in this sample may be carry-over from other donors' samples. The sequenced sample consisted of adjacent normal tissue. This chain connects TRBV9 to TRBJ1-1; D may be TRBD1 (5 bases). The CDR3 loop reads CASSPTGGTRAEAFF. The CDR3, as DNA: TGTGCCAGCAGCCCAACGGGGGGAACCCGCGCTGAAGCTTTCTTT.